This T cell receptor (beta chain) comes out of a study of T cell repertoires in cytomegalovirus infection. Looked up from germline, CDR1 is SGHTA and CDR2 is FQGNSA. This CDR3 is 14 amino acids long. Trimming pared 4 bases from V and 4 bases from J, leaving 11 bases between. For this clonotype: Its antigen is as yet unknown.

Findings and caveats of the study: Carriers of CMV plus the relevant HLA were identified by cumulative public TCR beta family frequency. CMV-specific TCR beta clonotypes restricted by HLA-C were the ones dominating the ex vivo response.

TCRdb itself ran the reads through MiXCR, one entry per CDR3 protein. The sample contains fewer than 300,000 distinct CDR3 sequences, around 25% of which appear only once. Sequencing was performed on PBMCs. This sequence originates from a human donor in good health (CMV status not recorded). Some clones in this sample may be carry-over from other donors' samples. J is TRBJ2-1 and V is TRBV7-2; TRBD1 is a possible D gene (6 bases). In DNA form, the CDR3 reads TGTGCCAGCAGCTCAACAGGGATATACAATGAGCAGTTCTTC. Translation gives CASSSTGIYNEQFF. The entire variable domain, with the rest obtained from reference TRBV7-2 and TRBJ2-1, is as follows: GAGVSQSPSNKVTEKGKDVELRCDPISGHTALYWYRQSLGQGLEFLIYFQGNSAPDKSGLPSDRFSAERTGGSVSTLTIQRTQQEDSAVYLCASSSTGIYNEQFFGPGTRLTVL.